The rows below give T cell receptor beta chains drawn from one sample of a study of blood T cell repertoires in COVID-19. The assay was immunoSEQ multiplex PCR, and TCRdb's table has in-frame clones only and misses some. This sample carries approximately 240,000 clones, roughly 82% of them seen once, and the ten largest clones take about 5.3%. The specimen was peripheral blood. These receptors came from a woman of 80 years or more with active or convalescent COVID-19. Both conserved end residues are part of each CDR3. Fields, in order: J gene, clone size, D gene, V gene, CDR3 DNA, CDR3 protein. The D gene is left open where the match is weak. The listing skips clone size in some rows; elsewhere it reads once, few, many or a size class.

j_gene: TRBJ2-2; abundance: few; d_gene: TRBD1; v_gene: TRBV24-1; CDR3nt: TGTGCCACCAGTCCGACCGGACAGGGGGTGGCCGGGGAGCTGTTTTTT; CDR3aa: CATSPTGQGVAGELFF
j_gene: TRBJ2-7; abundance: -; d_gene: TRBD2; v_gene: TRBV2; CDR3nt: TGTGCCAGCAGGGGAGGGGTGGACGAGCAGTACTTC; CDR3aa: CASRGGVDEQYF
j_gene: TRBJ2-5; abundance: -; d_gene: TRBD2; v_gene: TRBV5-1; CDR3nt: TGCGCCAGCAGCTTATTACTAGCGGCACAAGAGACCCAGTACTTC; CDR3aa: CASSLLLAAQETQYF
j_gene: TRBJ2-3; abundance: few; d_gene: -; v_gene: TRBV5-1; CDR3nt: TGCGCCAGCAGCCTAGACAGGAGCACAGATACGCAGTATTTT; CDR3aa: CASSLDRSTDTQYF
j_gene: TRBJ2-3; abundance: -; d_gene: TRBD1; v_gene: TRBV3-1/TRBV3-2; CDR3nt: TGTGCCAGCAGAGGGACAGGAGCCTCTAGCACAGATACGCAGTATTTT; CDR3aa: CASRGTGASSTDTQYF
j_gene: TRBJ1-1; abundance: -; d_gene: -; v_gene: TRBV7-8; CDR3nt: TGTGCCAGCAGCTTAGGCCGGGGTTGGACTGAAGCTTTCTTT; CDR3aa: CASSLGRGWTEAFF
j_gene: TRBJ2-3; abundance: -; d_gene: TRBD2; v_gene: TRBV24-1; CDR3nt: TGTGCCACCAGTGATGTGGCTAGCGGGAGCACAGATACGCAGTATTTT; CDR3aa: CATSDVASGSTDTQYF
j_gene: TRBJ1-2; abundance: -; d_gene: -; v_gene: TRBV2; CDR3nt: TGTGCCAGCAGTGAGAGGGTCCCTGGCTACACCTTC; CDR3aa: CASSERVPGYTF
j_gene: TRBJ1-2; abundance: -; d_gene: TRBD1; v_gene: TRBV6-5; CDR3nt: TGTGCCAGCAGTTACACAACGACAGGGGCGGGCTATGGCTACACCTTC; CDR3aa: CASSYTTTGAGYGYTF
j_gene: TRBJ1-2; abundance: -; d_gene: -; v_gene: TRBV18; CDR3nt: TGTGCCAGCTCACCAGTCCGTGAGGGATTGGGGGGCTACACCTTC; CDR3aa: CASSPVREGLGGYTF
j_gene: TRBJ1-1; abundance: -; d_gene: -; v_gene: TRBV6-2/TRBV6-3; CDR3nt: TGTGCCAGCAGCGCCATGACAGGTGACACTGAAGCTTTCTTT; CDR3aa: CASSAMTGDTEAFF
j_gene: TRBJ1-5; abundance: -; d_gene: -; v_gene: TRBV6-4; CDR3nt: TGTGCCAGCAGCGCCGAGGGGGGGATCAATCAGCCCCAGCATTTT; CDR3aa: CASSAEGGINQPQHF